This T cell receptor beta chain was documented in a study of CD8+ T cells in alopecia areata. Reverse transcription of extracted RNA yielded cDNA, which provided the sequencing template. Sequencing used immunoSEQ multiplex PCR; TCRdb keeps in-frame clones, though not all of them. The table lists under 130,000 clones, just over 85% of them singletons. Treatment here: oral pan-JAK inhibitor, 5-10 mg twice daily. The length of the CDR3 is 11 residues. The V gene's germline CDR1 is GTSNPN and CDR2 SVGIG (reference sequence). The V gene lost 4 bases and the J gene lost 7 bases, with 7 bases spanning the gap.

This chain connects TRBV30 to TRBJ2-2, with no clear D. The source material was CD8+ T cells sorted from blood, sampled around week 31, from a patient treated with tofacitinib. This TCR was recovered from a human donor with alopecia areata. The CDR3 here is CAWTFGGELFF. The CDR3 nucleotides are TGTGCCTGGACCTTTGGCGGGGAGCTGTTTTTT.